The 24 T cell receptor beta chains below were found in one sample sequenced in a study of technical replicates of blood from four donors. Here immunoSEQ multiplex PCR was the method, and the copy in TCRdb shows in-frame clones only, minus some. The sample holds almost 70,000 clones; about 87% are singletons and the top ten take approximately 4.6%. Sequenced: PBMCs. The source is a human donor in good health. Some clones in this sample may be carry-over from other donors' samples.

This chain links TRBV30 with TRBJ2-7, with TRBD2 identical over 14 bases. With 1 base clipped from V and 4 bases from J, the junction kept 3 bases outside the gene matches. Germline V CDR1 and CDR2: GTSNPN, SVGIG (reference sequence). The CDR3 contains 15 residues. Written as DNA, the CDR3 is TGTGCCTGGAGTGAAGGACTAGCGGGAGGTTACGAGCAGTACTTC. Protein: CAWSEGLAGGYEQYF.

The chain joins TRBV15 to TRBJ2-5; 7 nucleotides agree with TRBD2. This CDR3 comprises 16 residues. The ends lost 0 bases at V and 4 bases at J; junction bases unmatched: 8. From germline, CDR1 is LNHNV and CDR2 YYDKDF (reference sequence). The CDR3 DNA is TGTGCCACCAGCAGAGAGGGAGCGGGGCAGCGAGAGACCCAGTACTTC. Amino acid sequence: CATSREGAGQRETQYF. Full variable domain (remainder filled in from reference TRBV15 and TRBJ2-5): DAMVIQNPRYQVTQFGKPVTLSCSQTLNHNVMYWYQQKSSQAPKLLFHYYDKDFNNEADTPDNFQSRRPNTSFCFLDIRSPGLGDTAMYLCATSREGAGQRETQYFGPGTRLLVL.

The V call is TRBV7-2, the J call TRBJ2-3, with D possibly matching TRBD2 (6 bases). From germline, CDR1 is SGHTA and CDR2 FQGNSA. The CDR3 contains 15 residues. V was shortened by 5 bases and J by 0 bases, with 12 bases between the two germline ends. The DNA of the CDR3 is TGTGCCAGCAGCACCACGGGAGTAAGCACAGATACGCAGTATTTT. Amino acid sequence: CASSTTGVSTDTQYF.

This chain uses TRBV7-2 with TRBJ1-1; 8 bases are a match to TRBD1. From germline, CDR1 is SGHTA and CDR2 FQGNSA. V trimming: 2 bases; J trimming: 7 bases; junction bases outside the gene matches: 6. The CDR3 extends over 14 amino acids. The CDR3 nucleotides read TGTGCCAGCAGCTTAACGGGACAGGCTCTTGAAGCTTTCTTT. Its translation is CASSLTGQALEAFF. Combining the CDR3 with reference TRBV7-2 and TRBJ1-1 gives the whole variable domain GAGVSQSPSNKVTEKGKDVELRCDPISGHTALYWYRQSLGQGLEFLIYFQGNSAPDKSGLPSDRFSAERTGGSVSTLTIQRTQQEDSAVYLCASSLTGQALEAFFGQGTRLTVV.

The chain employs TRBV10-3 and TRBJ1-2; 7 bases line up with TRBD1. Germline assignment: CDR1 ENHRY and CDR2 SYGVKD. CDR3 size: 14 residues. V lost 7 bases and J lost 6; bases outside the gene matches: 11. The CDR3 loop reads CAITPGQKSDGYTF. The DNA of the CDR3 is TGTGCCATCACCCCGGGACAGAAATCGGATGGCTACACCTTC.

This chain uses TRBV7-2 with TRBJ2-5; 8 positions match TRBD1. V was clipped by 3 bases and J by 7 bases; unmatched bases: 16. Germline V gene lookup returns CDR1 SGHTA and CDR2 FQGNSA. CDR3 size: 17 residues. The DNA for the CDR3 is TGTGCCAGCAGCTTCGGGCAGGGGGCGCCGTCTGAAGGGACCCAGTACTTC. This gives the protein CASSFGQGAPSEGTQYF. Based on the CDR3 plus reference TRBV7-2 and TRBJ2-5, the full variable domain is GAGVSQSPSNKVTEKGKDVELRCDPISGHTALYWYRQSLGQGLEFLIYFQGNSAPDKSGLPSDRFSAERTGGSVSTLTIQRTQQEDSAVYLCASSFGQGAPSEGTQYFGPGTRLLVL.

This clone was seen a single time. The V gene is TRBV7-9, the J gene TRBJ2-5, with 8 positions matching TRBD1. Per germline, CDR1 SEHNR and CDR2 FQNEAQ (reference sequence). Losses at the gene ends were 2 bases for V and 3 bases for J; bases not matched to a gene: 5. The CDR3 length is 15 residues. CDR3 loop: CASSLSDRVKETQYF. As DNA, the CDR3 is TGTGCCAGCAGCTTATCGGACAGGGTCAAAGAGACCCAGTACTTC.

This clone was recorded a few times. This chain joins TRBV19 and TRBJ1-5; 8 nucleotides agree with TRBD1. The germline V gene encodes CDR1 LNHDA and CDR2 SQIVND (reference sequence). V gave up 7 bases and J gave up 11 bases; unmatched junction bases: 10. The CDR3 totals 13 residues. DNA for the CDR3: TGTGCCAGTAAAGGACAGGGCAATGGAGCCCAGCATTTT. This sequence encodes CASKGQGNGAQHF.

The chain's CDR3 is CAGAPAGVIQYF. CDR3 bases: TGTGCCGGGGCTCCAGCGGGAGTGATCCAGTACTTC. This chain connects TRBV30 to TRBJ2-5; 8 bases are a match to TRBD2. V lost 8 bases to trimming and J lost 10 bases; unmatched junction nucleotides: 12. This CDR3 is built from 12 residues. Per germline, CDR1 GTSNPN and CDR2 SVGIG (reference sequence).

The chain couples TRBV6-1 to TRBJ2-7, with D maybe TRBD1 (6 bases). Germline loops: CDR1 MNHNS, CDR2 SASEGT. V was cut by 3 bases and J by 6 bases, with 15 bases left in between. The CDR3 contains 14 residues. For the CDR3, the DNA is TGTGCCAGCAGTGATCAGGGGTTGGTGCTCGAGCAGTACTTC. It translates to CASSDQGLVLEQYF.

This chain uses TRBV4-2 with TRBJ2-7; 9 bases fit TRBD1. The ends lost 1 base at V and 5 bases at J; junction bases unmatched: 9. Per the germline V gene, CDR1 is LGHNA and CDR2 is YNFKEQ. The CDR3 runs 16 residues. CDR3 nucleotide sequence: TGTGCCAGCAGCCAAGGGGCAGCACAGGGGGCGGACGAGCAGTACTTC. As protein: CASSQGAAQGADEQYF.

The chain couples TRBV5-1 to TRBJ2-1; TRBD2 agrees at 13 bases. V dropped 5 bases and J dropped 6; count of bases not matched to a gene: 8. In germline, CDR1 is SGHRS, CDR2 YFSETQ. This CDR3 contains 16 residues. This chain's CDR3 is CASSTSGGASINEQFF. The CDR3 coding sequence is TGCGCCAGCAGTACTAGCGGGGGGGCGAGTATCAATGAGCAGTTCTTC.

The V call is TRBV7-2, the J call TRBJ2-7, with TRBD1 matching 9 bases. Germline CDR1 SGHTA, CDR2 FQGNSA. The V gene end was trimmed by 3 bases and the J gene end by 6 bases; junction bases not matched to a gene: 3. The CDR3 contains 13 residues. CDR3 DNA sequence: TGTGCCAGCAGCTTGGACAGGGGCGGCGAGCAGTACTTC. Residues: CASSLDRGGEQYF.

The chain couples TRBV5-5 to TRBJ1-4; 7 nucleotides align to TRBD1. Germline CDR1 and CDR2: SGHKS and YYEKEE (reference sequence). With 0 bases clipped from V and 4 bases from J, the junction kept 6 bases outside the gene matches. The length of the CDR3 is 16 residues. The CDR3 loop is CASSLGGGSYNEKLFF. In nucleotides, the CDR3 is TGTGCCAGCAGCTTGGGAGGGGGCAGCTATAATGAAAAACTGTTTTTT.

This chain links TRBV15 with TRBJ2-2; TRBD2 agrees at 16 bases. The CDR3 consists of 17 residues. V lost 3 bases, J lost 6 bases, and 4 bases stayed unmatched. Germline CDR1 reads LNHNV; CDR2 reads YYDKDF (reference sequence). CDR3 in DNA: TGTGCCACCAGCAGTGGGACTAGCGGGAGGGCCCCCGGGGAGCTGTTTTTT. Translation gives CATSSGTSGRAPGELFF.

This clone was recorded a few times. The chain links TRBV7-2 to TRBJ1-1; no firm D call. Germline CDR1 and CDR2: SGHTA and FQGNSA. V shed 3 bases and J shed 0 bases, with 8 bases lying between them. This CDR3 region has 14 residues. The CDR3 sequence is CASSLRNLNTEAFF. In nucleotides, the CDR3 is TGTGCCAGCAGCTTGAGAAATTTGAACACTGAAGCTTTCTTT.

J is TRBJ1-6 and V is TRBV19; 8 nucleotides align to TRBD1. J was trimmed by 6 bases and V by 3 bases; bases with no gene match: 4. The germline CDR1 and CDR2 sequences are LNHDA and SQIVND (reference sequence). CDR3 length: 15 amino acids. DNA for the CDR3: TGTGCCAGTAGTATTACTGGACAGGGTAATTCACCCCTCCACTTT. Amino acids: CASSITGQGNSPLHF.

The rearrangement joins TRBV5-4 to TRBJ2-5; TRBD1 agrees at 9 bases. J lost 5 bases, V lost 4 bases, and 6 bases had no gene match. From germline, CDR1 is SGHNT and CDR2 YYREEE (reference sequence). This CDR3 comprises 14 residues. Written as DNA, the CDR3 is TGTGCCAGCAGCGGACAGGGGTCAGCGGAGACCCAGTACTTC. It translates to CASSGQGSAETQYF. The full variable domain, its missing parts supplied by reference TRBV5-4 and TRBJ2-5, is ETGVTQSPTHLIKTRGQQVTLRCSSQSGHNTVSWYQQALGQGPQFIFQYYREEENGRGNFPPRFSGLQFPNYSSELNVNALELDDSALYLCASSGQGSAETQYFGPGTRLLVL.

This sequence joins TRBV6-4 and TRBJ2-1; TRBD2 aligns across 10 bases. Per germline, CDR1 MRHNA and CDR2 SNTAGT. V shed 5 bases, J shed 0 bases, and the junction held 7 bases outside the gene matches. The CDR3 has 17 residues. The CDR3, as DNA: TGTGCCAGCAGTCCCGGGACTAGCGTTAGCTCCTACAATGAGCAGTTCTTC. This sequence encodes CASSPGTSVSSYNEQFF.

The J gene is TRBJ2-3, the V gene TRBV6-1; a weak D match, TRBD1 (6 bases). Germline V CDR1 and CDR2: MNHNS, SASEGT. V was clipped by 5 bases and J by 4 bases, with 10 bases between them. The length of the CDR3 is 13 residues. The CDR3 reads CASSKQGPDTQYF. CDR3 coding DNA: TGTGCCAGCAGTAAACAGGGTCCAGATACGCAGTATTTT.

V is TRBV13 and J is TRBJ1-3; 9 nucleotides line up with TRBD1. The ends lost 6 bases at V and 4 bases at J; junction bases unmatched: 10. Germline CDR1 reads PRHDT; CDR2 reads FYEKMQ (reference sequence). CDR3 size: 16 residues. In DNA, the CDR3 is TGTGCCAGCAGGGATACCTACAGGGGGCGCGGAAACACCATATATTTT. Translation gives CASRDTYRGRGNTIYF.

For the CDR3, the DNA is TGTGCCATCAGGCGGGACGGGAACACCGGGGAGCTGTTTTTT. Its translation is CAIRRDGNTGELFF. The chain combines TRBV10-3 with TRBJ2-2, with D perhaps TRBD2 (6 bases). Germline CDR1 and CDR2: ENHRY and SYGVKD. Trimming stripped 6 bases from V and 1 base from J, with 9 bases between. The CDR3 sequence is 14 residues long.

The chain has TRBV28 and TRBJ1-2, with D perhaps matching TRBD1 (5 bases). Germline V gene data show CDR1 as MDHEN and CDR2 as SYDVKM. The CDR3 sequence is 13 residues long. V gave up 5 bases and J gave up 0 bases, with 7 bases separating them. DNA of the CDR3: TGTGCCAGCAGTCCACAGGCTAACTATGGCTACACCTTC. Its protein product is CASSPQANYGYTF.

As DNA, the CDR3 is TGTGCTAGCGGCGGTAGGGGTAACGGAAACACCATATATTTT. Protein product: CASGGRGNGNTIYF. The chain recombines TRBV9 with TRBJ1-3; a possible D gene is TRBD1 (5 bases). CDR1 is SGDLS and CDR2 is YYNGEE in the germline V gene. This CDR3 contains 14 residues.